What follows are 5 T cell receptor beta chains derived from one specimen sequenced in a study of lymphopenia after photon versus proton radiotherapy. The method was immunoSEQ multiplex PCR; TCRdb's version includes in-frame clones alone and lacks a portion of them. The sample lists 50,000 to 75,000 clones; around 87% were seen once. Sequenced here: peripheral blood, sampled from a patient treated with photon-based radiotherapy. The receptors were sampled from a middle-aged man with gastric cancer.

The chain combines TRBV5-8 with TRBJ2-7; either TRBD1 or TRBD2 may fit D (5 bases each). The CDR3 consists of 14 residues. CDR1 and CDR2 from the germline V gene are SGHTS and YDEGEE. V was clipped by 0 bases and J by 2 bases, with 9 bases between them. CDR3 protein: CASSLGDAAYEQYF. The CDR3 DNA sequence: TGTGCCAGCAGCTTGGGGGACGCCGCCTACGAGCAGTACTTC.

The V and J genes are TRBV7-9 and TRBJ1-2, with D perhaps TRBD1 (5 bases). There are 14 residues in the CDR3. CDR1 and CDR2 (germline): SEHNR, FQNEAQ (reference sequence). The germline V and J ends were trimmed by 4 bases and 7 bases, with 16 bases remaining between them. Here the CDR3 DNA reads TGTGCCAGCAGCTCCCGTGGAGGCCAGGGTGGCTACACCTTC. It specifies CASSSRGGQGGYTF. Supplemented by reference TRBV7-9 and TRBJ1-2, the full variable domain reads DTGVSQNPRHKITKRGQNVTFRCDPISEHNRLYWYRQTLGQGPEFLTYFQNEAQLEKSRLLSDRFSAERPKGSFSTLEIQRTEQGDSAMYLCASSSRGGQGGYTFGSGTRLTVV.

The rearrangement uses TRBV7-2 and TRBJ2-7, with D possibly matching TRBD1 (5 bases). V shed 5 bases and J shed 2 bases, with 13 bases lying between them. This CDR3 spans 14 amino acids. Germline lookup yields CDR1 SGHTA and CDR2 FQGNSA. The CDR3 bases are TGTGCCAGCAGCCCGGCCAAAGGGGCCTACGAGCAGTACTTC. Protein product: CASSPAKGAYEQYF.

CDR3 DNA sequence: TGTGCCAGCACCTACACCCTCGGGACTCAAACGAAGGGGACTGAAGCTTTCTTT. Residues: CASTYTLGTQTKGTEAFF. The rearrangement uses TRBV11-2 and TRBJ1-1; D is possibly TRBD1 (5 bases). Germline V CDR1 and CDR2: SGHAT, FQNNGV. The CDR3 loop spans 18 amino acids. V was cut by 7 bases and J by 5 bases, with 29 bases left in between.

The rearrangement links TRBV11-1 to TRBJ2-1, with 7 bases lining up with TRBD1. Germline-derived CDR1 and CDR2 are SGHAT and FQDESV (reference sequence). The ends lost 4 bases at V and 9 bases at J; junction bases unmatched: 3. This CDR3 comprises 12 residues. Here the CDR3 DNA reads TGTGCCAGCAGCTCCCAGGGGGTTGAGCAGTTCTTC. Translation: CASSSQGVEQFF.